Below are 31 T cell receptor beta chains sequenced from a single sample in a study of blood T cell repertoires in COVID-19. Some clones are missing from TCRdb's copy, which holds only in-frame ones; the method was immunoSEQ multiplex PCR. The table records roughly 100,000 clones, less than 80% of them present only once. Source material: peripheral blood. Source of these receptors: a man older than 75 with COVID-19, enrolled during active disease.

The rearrangement joins TRBV5-1 to TRBJ2-5; TRBD2 aligns across 12 bases. Germline V gene lookup returns CDR1 SGHRS and CDR2 YFSETQ. CDR3 length: 16 amino acids. Trimming cost V 0 bases and J 4 bases; bases outside gene matches: 4. For the CDR3, the DNA is TGCGCCAGCAGCTTGGGGACTAGCGGGGTCCGAGAGACCCAGTACTTC. This gives the protein CASSLGTSGVRETQYF.

The V and J genes are TRBV11-2 and TRBJ1-2; TRBD1 matches 7 bases. The germline gives CDR1 SGHAT, CDR2 FQNNGV. The CDR3 length is 14 residues. With V trimmed by 5 bases and J by 8 bases, 11 bases remained unmatched. CDR3 sequence reads: CASSAAGTVSGYTF. The CDR3 nucleotides read TGTGCCAGCAGCGCAGCCGGGACAGTCAGCGGCTACACCTTC.

The V call is TRBV7-2, the J call TRBJ1-2; 8 positions agree with TRBD1. Looked up from germline, CDR1 is SGHTA and CDR2 is FQGNSA. The V and J ends lost 5 bases and 10 bases, in that order; junction bases with no gene match: 15. The CDR3 spans 15 residues. The CDR3 DNA reads as TGTGCCAGCAGCCTCATGACACCAACGACAGGGGTCTACACCTTC. Residues: CASSLMTPTTGVYTF.

The chain has TRBV28 and TRBJ2-1; 9 bases line up with TRBD2. In germline, CDR1 is MDHEN, CDR2 SYDVKM. The CDR3 sequence is 13 residues long. Trimming removed 7 bases from V and 5 bases from J; junction bases left unmatched: 3. The CDR3 loop is CASNGGRDNEQFF. The CDR3 coding sequence is TGTGCCAGCAATGGCGGGAGGGACAATGAGCAGTTCTTC.

The chain couples TRBV2 to TRBJ2-4; tentatively, D is TRBD2 (7 bases). CDR3 length equals 13 residues. The germline V gene encodes CDR1 SNHLY and CDR2 FYNNEI. V was pared by 4 bases and J by 6 bases, with 10 bases between. The chain's CDR3 is CASSGGGGNIQYF. The CDR3 bases are TGTGCCAGCAGTGGAGGGGGGGGAAACATTCAGTACTTC.

This chain links TRBV5-5 with TRBJ1-1; D may be TRBD1 (6 bases). With 0 bases removed from V and 9 bases from J, the gap between germline ends came to 12 bases. Per the germline V gene, CDR1 is SGHKS and CDR2 is YYEKEE (reference sequence). The CDR3 extends over 13 amino acids. The CDR3 nucleotides read TGTGCCAGCAGCTTGGAACAGGGTGGAAAAGCTTTCTTT. It specifies CASSLEQGGKAFF. The entire variable domain, with the rest obtained from reference TRBV5-5 and TRBJ1-1, is as follows: DAGVTQSPTHLIKTRGQQVTLRCSPISGHKSVSWYQQVLGQGPQFIFQYYEKEERGRGNFPDRFSARQFPNYSSELNVNALLLGDSALYLCASSLEQGGKAFFGQGTRLTVV.

The chain couples TRBV9 to TRBJ2-7; 7 bases line up with TRBD1. Germline assignment: CDR1 SGDLS and CDR2 YYNGEE. Trimming cost V 1 base and J 7 bases; bases outside gene matches: 5. The CDR3 extends over 13 amino acids. Here the CDR3 reads CASSVNRDSEQYF. As DNA, the CDR3 is TGTGCCAGCAGCGTAAACAGGGACAGTGAGCAGTACTTC.

This clone turned up a few times. The genes are TRBV28 and TRBJ1-1, with TRBD1 matching 7 bases. V lost 5 bases, J lost 4 bases, and 7 bases stayed unmatched. CDR3 size: 14 residues. Per germline, CDR1 MDHEN and CDR2 SYDVKM. The CDR3 protein is CASSAGQLSTEAFF. DNA for the CDR3: TGTGCCAGCAGTGCGGGACAGTTGAGCACTGAAGCTTTCTTT.

The J gene is TRBJ2-3, the V gene TRBV9; 8 positions agree with TRBD2. V trimming: 2 bases; J trimming: 0 bases; junction bases outside the gene matches: 2. From germline, CDR1 is SGDLS and CDR2 YYNGEE. The CDR3 runs to 15 residues. The CDR3 sequence: CASSVLAGSTDTQYF. CDR3 coding DNA: TGTGCCAGCAGCGTCTTAGCGGGGAGCACAGATACGCAGTATTTT.

The chain has TRBV21-1 and TRBJ2-1; the table assigns TRBD1, which was not confirmed against the DNA. TRBV21-1 constitutes a pseudogene. This CDR3 has 11 residues. In nucleotides, the CDR3 is TGTGCCAGCGTAGGGGTCAATGAGCAGTTCTTC. Translation gives CASVGVNEQFF.

The chain links TRBV14 to TRBJ1-4; tentative D call: TRBD1 (6 bases). In germline, CDR1 is SGHDN, CDR2 FVKESK. Deletions cut 2 bases from V and 8 bases from J, with 15 bases between. This CDR3 has 15 amino acids. CDR3 sequence reads: CASSQNAGAFEKLFF. In DNA, the CDR3 is TGTGCCAGCAGCCAAAACGCAGGGGCATTCGAAAAACTGTTTTTT.

This rearrangement joins TRBV19 to TRBJ2-7, with 14 bases aligning to TRBD2. CDR3 size: 18 residues. V lost 4 bases, J lost 6 bases, and 14 bases stayed unmatched. Germline CDR1 reads LNHDA; CDR2 reads SQIVND (reference sequence). The DNA of the CDR3 is TGTGCCAGTAGTACAGAACAGCTAGGGGGACTAGCGGGAGTCGAGCAGTACTTC. Protein sequence: CASSTEQLGGLAGVEQYF.

The chain has TRBV11-3 and TRBJ1-1; D gene uncertain. Germline-derived CDR1 and CDR2 are SGHNT and YENEEA. CDR3 length: 13 amino acids. Trimming cost V 1 base and J 0 bases, with 3 bases left between them. The CDR3 region is CASSLAVNTEAFF. The DNA for the CDR3 is TGTGCCAGCAGCTTAGCAGTGAACACTGAAGCTTTCTTT.

V gene TRBV7-8 combines with J gene TRBJ2-7; TRBD1 matches 7 bases. The V gene's germline CDR1 is SGHVS and CDR2 FQNEAQ. CDR3 length equals 15 residues. Losses at the gene ends were 5 bases for V and 2 bases for J; bases not matched to a gene: 9. The chain's CDR3 is CASSPYRDSTYEQYF. In nucleotides, the CDR3 is TGTGCCAGCAGCCCGTACAGGGACAGCACCTACGAGCAGTACTTC.

This chain joins TRBV11-3 and TRBJ2-1; a possible D gene is TRBD2 (6 bases). Trimming cost V 5 bases and J 11 bases, with 13 bases left between them. CDR1 and CDR2 from the germline V gene are SGHNT and YENEEA. The CDR3 extends over 12 amino acids. The CDR3 DNA follows: TGTGCCAGCAGCACAACGGAGGGGAAGCAGTTCTTC. Its translation is CASSTTEGKQFF.

The genes are TRBV19 and TRBJ2-1; 10 bases align to TRBD2. This CDR3 contains 15 residues. V dropped 1 base and J dropped 7; count of bases not matched to a gene: 4. Germline CDR1 and CDR2: LNHDA and SQIVND (reference sequence). Written as DNA, the CDR3 is TGTGCCAGTAGTATAGCTAGCGGGAGTCCAAATGAGCAGTTCTTC. Its protein is CASSIASGSPNEQFF.

This clone counts as large. The gene calls are TRBV6-2 or TRBV6-3 and TRBJ2-1, with 7 positions matching TRBD1. The CDR3 sequence is 15 residues long. From germline, CDR1 is MNHEY and CDR2 SVGEGT. V dropped 5 bases and J dropped 9; count of bases not matched to a gene: 13. The CDR3, as DNA: TGTGCCAGCAGTATTGGAGAGGGGGCGCAGGGTGAGCAGTTCTTC. Encoded protein: CASSIGEGAQGEQFF.

The chain is built from TRBV28 and TRBJ2-3, with TRBD1 identical over 8 bases. Germline values: CDR1 MDHEN, CDR2 SYDVKM. V shed 5 bases and J 5 bases; nucleotides not matched to a gene: 12. There are 16 residues in the CDR3. The CDR3 DNA follows: TGTGCCAGCAGTCTACAGACAGGGGAAGCGGGAGATACGCAGTATTTT. Translation: CASSLQTGEAGDTQYF.

The chain uses TRBV3-1 (or the pseudogene TRBV3-2) and TRBJ2-7; D might be TRBD2 (6 bases). The CDR3 is 14 amino acids. Germline-derived CDR1 and CDR2 are LGHDT and YNNKEL (reference sequence). V shed 1 base and J shed 3 bases, with 10 bases lying between them. The CDR3 protein is CASSQGNSGYEQYF. The CDR3 DNA sequence: TGTGCCAGCAGCCAAGGTAATAGCGGCTACGAGCAGTACTTC.

The chain carries TRBV5-8 and TRBJ1-5; 8 nucleotides line up with TRBD1. This CDR3 has 15 residues. The V gene end was trimmed by 0 bases and the J gene end by 7 bases; junction bases not matched to a gene: 6. The germline V gene encodes CDR1 SGHTS and CDR2 YDEGEE. CDR3 in amino acids: CASSLEGQGRQPQHF. The CDR3 DNA is TGTGCCAGCAGCTTGGAAGGACAGGGCCGGCAGCCCCAGCATTTT.

V and J are TRBV19 and TRBJ2-7; tentatively, D is TRBD1 (6 bases). Trimming cost V 2 bases and J 2 bases, with 10 bases left between them. This CDR3 has 14 residues. Per the germline V gene, CDR1 is LNHDA and CDR2 is SQIVND (reference sequence). Here the CDR3 reads CASSITTGAYEQYF. The CDR3 DNA sequence: TGTGCCAGTAGTATAACGACAGGTGCCTACGAGCAGTACTTC. Combining the CDR3 with reference TRBV19 and TRBJ2-7 gives the whole variable domain DGGITQSPKYLFRKEGQNVTLSCEQNLNHDAMYWYRQDPGQGLRLIYYSQIVNDFQKGDIAEGYSVSREKKESFPLTVTSAQKNPTAFYLCASSITTGAYEQYFGPGTRLTVT.

The chain joins TRBV7-9 to TRBJ1-1; 12 nucleotides line up with TRBD1. CDR3 size: 13 residues. J was trimmed by 11 bases and V by 4 bases; bases with no gene match: 5. The germline gives CDR1 SEHNR, CDR2 FQNEAQ (reference sequence). The CDR3 reads CASSYGTGGVAFF. CDR3 sequence (DNA): TGTGCCAGCAGCTACGGGACAGGGGGCGTTGCTTTCTTT.

CDR3 residues: CASSSRTSGTTYNEQFF. The CDR3 coding sequence is TGTGCCAGCAGCTCCAGGACTAGCGGGACTACCTACAATGAGCAGTTCTTC. The chain has TRBV7-8 and TRBJ2-1; 12 bases are a match to TRBD2. CDR1 is SGHVS, CDR2 FQNEAQ, per germline. CDR3 size: 17 residues. V dropped 4 bases and J dropped 2; count of bases not matched to a gene: 6.

Only a few counts were recorded for this clone. This chain joins TRBV11-3 and TRBJ2-5, with 7 nucleotides matching TRBD1. Germline values: CDR1 SGHNT, CDR2 YENEEA. The V segment lost 3 bases and the J segment 3 bases; nucleotides outside the gene matches: 1. The CDR3 totals 13 residues. CDR3 DNA sequence: TGTGCCAGCAGCTTGGGGACAGAAGAGACCCAGTACTTC. The encoded protein is CASSLGTEETQYF.

The V and J genes are TRBV19 and TRBJ1-2, with D perhaps matching TRBD1 (6 bases). V shed 11 bases and J shed 3 bases, with 22 bases lying between them. CDR1 LNHDA and CDR2 SQIVND come from the germline V gene (reference sequence). CDR3 length equals 15 residues. CDR3 region: CASRSWGAGDYGYTF. Written as DNA, the CDR3 is TGTGCCTCCCGGAGCTGGGGGGCGGGGGACTATGGCTACACCTTC.

V is TRBV29-1 and J is TRBJ2-3; the match to TRBD2 covers 13 bases. This CDR3 comprises 15 residues. The J segment lost 4 bases and the V segment lost 4 bases, leaving 5 bases of the junction unmatched. CDR1 is SQVTM and CDR2 is ANQGSEA in the germline V gene. CDR3 loop: CSVGTSGSWSDTQYF. The DNA of the CDR3 is TGCAGCGTTGGGACTAGCGGGAGCTGGTCAGATACGCAGTATTTT.

This clone has just one count. The V and J genes are TRBV24-1 and TRBJ1-2, with 7 positions matching TRBD1. J gave up 7 bases and V 5 bases, and 3 bases lay outside the gene matches. The CDR3 length is 12 residues. The germline V gene has CDR1 KGHDR and CDR2 SFDVKD. The CDR3 reads CATSAQGVGYTF. The CDR3 nucleotides are TGTGCCACCAGTGCCCAGGGGGTTGGCTACACCTTC.

V gene TRBV10-3 combines with J gene TRBJ1-5; D is uncertain. Per germline, CDR1 ENHRY and CDR2 SYGVKD. The CDR3 has 16 amino acids. V gave up 2 bases and J gave up 4 bases, with 15 bases separating them. The CDR3 loop is CAISEVGGQLNQPQHF. The CDR3 coding sequence is TGTGCCATCAGTGAGGTCGGAGGCCAACTTAATCAGCCCCAGCATTTT.

The chain combines TRBV2 with TRBJ2-3, with D possibly being TRBD2 (5 bases). The germline gives CDR1 SNHLY, CDR2 FYNNEI. V lost 6 bases and J 0 bases, leaving 13 bases between the germline ends. CDR3 length: 15 residues. CDR3 sequence: CASRGEEVSTDTQYF. Written as DNA, the CDR3 is TGTGCCAGCAGGGGAGAAGAGGTTAGCACAGATACGCAGTATTTT. The full variable domain, with the rest looked up from reference TRBV2 and TRBJ2-3, is EPEVTQTPSHQVTQMGQEVILRCVPISNHLYFYWYRQILGQKVEFLVSFYNNEISEKSEIFDDQFSVERPDGSNFTLKIRSTKLEDSAMYFCASRGEEVSTDTQYFGPGTRLTVL.

The sample holds one count of this clone. The chain links TRBV7-3 to TRBJ2-1; unclear D gene. CDR1 SGHTA and CDR2 FQGTGA come from the germline V gene. The ends were cut back, 5 bases at V and 0 bases at J, with 8 bases in the middle. The CDR3 totals 14 residues. CDR3 amino acids: CASSLDSSYNEQFF. The CDR3 DNA sequence: TGTGCCAGCAGCCTCGACTCCTCCTACAATGAGCAGTTCTTC.

The chain employs TRBV13 and TRBJ2-1; 12 bases map to TRBD2. This CDR3 spans 16 amino acids. Germline values: CDR1 PRHDT, CDR2 FYEKMQ (reference sequence). J was trimmed by 2 bases and V by 5 bases; bases with no gene match: 4. The CDR3 DNA reads TGTGCCAGCAGCCCGCGACTAGCGGGAGCCTACAATGAGCAGTTCTTC. Amino acids: CASSPRLAGAYNEQFF.